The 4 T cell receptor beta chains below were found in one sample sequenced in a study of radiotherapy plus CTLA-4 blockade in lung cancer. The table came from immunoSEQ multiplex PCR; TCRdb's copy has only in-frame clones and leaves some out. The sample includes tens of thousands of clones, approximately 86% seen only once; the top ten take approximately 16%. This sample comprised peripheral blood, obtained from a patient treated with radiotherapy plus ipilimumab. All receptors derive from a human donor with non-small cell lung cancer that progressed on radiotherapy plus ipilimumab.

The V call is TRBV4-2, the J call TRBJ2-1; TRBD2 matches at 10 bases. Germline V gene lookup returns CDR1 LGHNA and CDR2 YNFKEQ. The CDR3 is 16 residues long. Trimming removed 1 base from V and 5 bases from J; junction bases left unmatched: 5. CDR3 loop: CASSQGTSGADNEQFF. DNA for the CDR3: TGTGCCAGCAGCCAAGGTACTAGCGGGGCGGACAATGAGCAGTTCTTC.

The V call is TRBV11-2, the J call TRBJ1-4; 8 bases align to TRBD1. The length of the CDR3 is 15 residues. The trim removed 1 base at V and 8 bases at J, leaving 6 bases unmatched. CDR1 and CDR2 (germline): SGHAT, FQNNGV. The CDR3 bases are TGTGCCAGCAGCTTAGTACAGGGGGGGACAGAAAAACTGTTTTTT. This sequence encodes CASSLVQGGTEKLFF. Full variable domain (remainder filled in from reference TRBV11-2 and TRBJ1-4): EAGVAQSPRYKIIEKRQSVAFWCNPISGHATLYWYQQILGQGPKLLIQFQNNGVVDDSQLPKDRFSAERLKGVDSTLKIQPAKLEDSAVYLCASSLVQGGTEKLFFGSGTQLSVL.

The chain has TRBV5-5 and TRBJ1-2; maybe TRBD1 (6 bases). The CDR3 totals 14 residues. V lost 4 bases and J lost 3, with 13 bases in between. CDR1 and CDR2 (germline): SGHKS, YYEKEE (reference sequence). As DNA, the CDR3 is TGTGCCAGCAGCCCGAAGACAGGTGACTATGGCTACACCTTC. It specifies CASSPKTGDYGYTF. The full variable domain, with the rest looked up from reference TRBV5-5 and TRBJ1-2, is DAGVTQSPTHLIKTRGQQVTLRCSPISGHKSVSWYQQVLGQGPQFIFQYYEKEERGRGNFPDRFSARQFPNYSSELNVNALLLGDSALYLCASSPKTGDYGYTFGSGTRLTVV.

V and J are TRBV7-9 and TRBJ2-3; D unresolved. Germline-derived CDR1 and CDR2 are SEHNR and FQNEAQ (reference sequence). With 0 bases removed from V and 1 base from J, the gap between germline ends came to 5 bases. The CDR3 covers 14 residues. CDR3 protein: CASSLAPGTDTQYF. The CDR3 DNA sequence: TGTGCCAGCAGCTTAGCGCCGGGCACAGATACGCAGTATTTT.